The text below deals with one T cell receptor (beta chain). Its antigen is not identified. The table came from immunoSEQ multiplex PCR; TCRdb's copy has only in-frame clones and leaves some out. The sample consists of 15,000 to 20,000 clones, 80% to 90% of them appearing once. Deletions cut 1 base from V and 0 bases from J, with 6 bases between. CDR1 and CDR2 (germline): LNHDA, SQIVND (reference sequence). The CDR3 has 14 residues. This sample stems from a study of OX40 agonist ivuxolimab in advanced cancers. Overall study findings and caveats: Within 6 weeks, CD4+ and CD8+ blood T cells expanded clonally at 0.1 to 3.0 mg/kg.

The specimen was CD4+ or CD8+ T cells sorted from blood, collected in a trial of the OX40 agonist ivuxolimab. This clonotype was obtained from an adult with an advanced solid tumor such as melanoma, head and neck, liver or kidney cancer. The rearrangement uses TRBV19 and TRBJ1-1; no clear D gene. DNA of the CDR3: TGTGCCAGTAGTATAGGGTGGGTGAACACTGAAGCTTTCTTT. It yields the protein CASSIGWVNTEAFF.